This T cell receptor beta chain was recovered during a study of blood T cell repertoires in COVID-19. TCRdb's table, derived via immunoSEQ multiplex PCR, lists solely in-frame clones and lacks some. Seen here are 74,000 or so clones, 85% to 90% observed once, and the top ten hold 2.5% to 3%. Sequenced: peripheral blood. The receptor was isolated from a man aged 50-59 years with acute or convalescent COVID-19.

The CDR3 sequence is CASRRRGTGWDEQYF. Written as DNA, the CDR3 is TGTGCCAGTCGCAGAAGGGGGACAGGGTGGGACGAGCAGTACTTC. The J gene is TRBJ2-7, the V gene TRBV19; 9 positions agree with TRBD1. Germline lookup yields CDR1 LNHDA and CDR2 SQIVND (reference sequence). CDR3 length: 15 residues. The ends lost 8 bases at V and 5 bases at J; junction bases unmatched: 13.